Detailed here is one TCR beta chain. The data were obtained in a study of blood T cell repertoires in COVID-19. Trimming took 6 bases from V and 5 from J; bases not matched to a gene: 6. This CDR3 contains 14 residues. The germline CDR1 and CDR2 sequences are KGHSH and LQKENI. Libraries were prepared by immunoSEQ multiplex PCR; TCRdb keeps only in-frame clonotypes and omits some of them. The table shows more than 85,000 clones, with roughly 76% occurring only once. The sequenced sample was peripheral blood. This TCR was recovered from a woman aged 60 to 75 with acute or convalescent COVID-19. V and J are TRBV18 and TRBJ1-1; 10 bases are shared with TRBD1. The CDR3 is CASSQTGGETEAFF. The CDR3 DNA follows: TGTGCCAGCTCCCAGACAGGGGGCGAGACTGAAGCTTTCTTT.